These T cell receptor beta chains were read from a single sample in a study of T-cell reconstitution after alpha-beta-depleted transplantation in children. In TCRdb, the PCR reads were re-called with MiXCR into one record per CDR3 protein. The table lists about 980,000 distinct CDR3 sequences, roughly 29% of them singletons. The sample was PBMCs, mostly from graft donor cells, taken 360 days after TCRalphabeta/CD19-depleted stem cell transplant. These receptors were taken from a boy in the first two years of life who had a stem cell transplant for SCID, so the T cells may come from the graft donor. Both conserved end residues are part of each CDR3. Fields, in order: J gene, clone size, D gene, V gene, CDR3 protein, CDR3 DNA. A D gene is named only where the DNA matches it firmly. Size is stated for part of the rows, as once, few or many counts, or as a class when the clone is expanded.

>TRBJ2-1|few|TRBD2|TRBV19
CASSSRLAGGLGSYNEQFF
TGTGCCAGTAGTTCCCGACTAGCGGGGGGTCTGGGCTCCTACAATGAGCAGTTCTTC
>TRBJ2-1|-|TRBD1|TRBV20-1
CSAADRELYYNEQFF
TGCAGTGCCGCCGACAGGGAATTATACTACAATGAGCAGTTCTTC
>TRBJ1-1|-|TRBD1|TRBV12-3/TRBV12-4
CASSWRTGVTEAFF
TGTGCCAGCAGTTGGCGGACAGGGGTGACTGAAGCTTTCTTT
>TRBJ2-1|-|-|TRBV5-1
CASRRGQNEQFF
TGCGCCAGTAGACGGGGTCAGAATGAGCAGTTCTTC
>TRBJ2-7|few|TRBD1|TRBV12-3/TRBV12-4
CASSLGTGGRYEQYF
TGTGCCAGCAGTTTAGGAACAGGGGGCAGGTACGAGCAGTACTTC
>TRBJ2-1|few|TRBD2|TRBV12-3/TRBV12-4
CASRGPGGGIHEQFF
TGTGCCAGCAGGGGGCCGGGCGGGGGGATCCATGAGCAGTTCTTC
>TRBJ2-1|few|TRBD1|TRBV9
CASSVGDRGRREQFF
TGTGCCAGCAGCGTTGGGGACAGGGGGCGTCGGGAGCAGTTCTTC
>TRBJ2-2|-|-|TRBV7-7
CASSSRQKTGELFF
TGTGCCAGCAGCTCCCGACAGAAGACCGGGGAGCTGTTTTTT
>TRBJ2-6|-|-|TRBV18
CASSLWEVSGANVLTF
TGTGCCAGCTCACTATGGGAAGTCTCTGGGGCCAACGTCCTGACTTTC
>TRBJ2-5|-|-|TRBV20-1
CSASETGVTQYF
TGCAGTGCTTCTGAGACTGGGGTGACCCAGTACTTC
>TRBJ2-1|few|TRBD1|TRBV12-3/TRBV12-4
CASSDRGPSYNEQFF
TGTGCCAGCAGTGACAGGGGGCCCTCTTACAATGAGCAGTTCTTC
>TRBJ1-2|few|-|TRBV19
CASSTETGINYGYTF
TGTGCCAGTAGTACCGAGACGGGGATTAACTATGGCTACACCTTC
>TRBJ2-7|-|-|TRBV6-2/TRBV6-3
CASTTSAYEQYF
TGTGCCAGCACGACTAGTGCTTACGAGCAGTACTTC
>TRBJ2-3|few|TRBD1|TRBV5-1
CASSAGTGIPDTQYF
TGCGCCAGCAGCGCAGGGACAGGGATCCCAGATACGCAGTATTTT
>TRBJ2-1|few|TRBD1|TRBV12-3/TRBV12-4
CASSSKGAIPNEQFF
TGTGCCAGCAGTTCAAAGGGGGCTATACCCAATGAGCAGTTCTTC
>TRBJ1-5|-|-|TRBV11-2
CASSYRYQGGPYSNQPQHF
TGTGCCAGCAGCTATCGATATCAGGGTGGGCCTTATAGCAATCAGCCCCAGCATTTT
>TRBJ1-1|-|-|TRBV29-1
CSVPKTVNTEAFF
TGCAGCGTTCCTAAGACAGTTAACACTGAAGCTTTCTTT
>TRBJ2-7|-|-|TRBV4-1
CASSQEGRANYEQYF
TGCGCCAGCAGCCAAGAGGGCAGGGCTAACTACGAGCAGTACTTC
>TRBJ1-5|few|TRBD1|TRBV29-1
CSARTGGEGQPQHF
TGCAGCGCCAGGACAGGGGGCGAGGGTCAGCCCCAGCATTTT
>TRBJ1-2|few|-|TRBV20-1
CSAVDRDEGGYTF
TGCAGTGCTGTCGATAGGGATGAAGGCGGCTACACCTTC
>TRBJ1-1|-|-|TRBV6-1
CASSWGKGPMNTEAFF
TGTGCCAGCAGCTGGGGAAAGGGGCCGATGAACACTGAAGCTTTCTTT
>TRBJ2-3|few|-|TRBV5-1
CASSLVGPPVDTQYF
TGCGCCAGCAGCTTGGTTGGCCCTCCGGTAGATACGCAGTATTTT
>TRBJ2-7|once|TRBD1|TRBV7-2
CASSLAGQGAQGEQYF
TGTGCCAGCAGCTTAGCGGGACAGGGGGCTCAGGGCGAGCAGTACTTC
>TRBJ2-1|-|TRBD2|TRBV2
CASRAGLAVNEQFF
TGTGCCAGCAGGGCTGGACTAGCGGTTAATGAGCAGTTCTTC
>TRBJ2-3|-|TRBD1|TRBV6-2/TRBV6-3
CASSFHPGQYYTDTQYF
TGTGCCAGCAGCTTTCATCCGGGACAGTATTACACAGATACGCAGTATTTT
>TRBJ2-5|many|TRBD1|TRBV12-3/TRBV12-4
CASSLTGTETQYF
TGTGCCAGCAGTCTGACAGGGACGGAGACCCAGTACTTC
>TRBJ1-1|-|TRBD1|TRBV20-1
CSAVLGQGHTEAFF
TGCAGTGCCGTGCTGGGACAGGGCCACACTGAAGCTTTCTTT
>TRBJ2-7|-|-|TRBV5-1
CASSLQGWGSYEQYF
TGCGCCAGCAGCTTACAGGGTTGGGGTAGCTACGAGCAGTACTTC
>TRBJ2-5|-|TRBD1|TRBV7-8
CASSFTGGAETQYF
TGTGCCAGCAGCTTCACAGGGGGTGCAGAGACCCAGTACTTC
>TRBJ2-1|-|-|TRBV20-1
CSALRQGGIDNEQFF
TGCAGTGCTCTTCGCCAGGGGGGGATTGACAATGAGCAGTTCTTC
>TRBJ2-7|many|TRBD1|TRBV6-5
CASSYSGDRGDEQYF
TGTGCCAGCAGTTACTCGGGAGACAGGGGCGACGAGCAGTACTTC